This T cell receptor (beta chain) was sequenced for a study of blood T cell repertoires in COVID-19. Study-wide background: Acute and convalescent COVID-19 samples came from the United States, Italy and Spain. The cDNA or gDNA used as material had been derived from T cells, B-cell-depleted T cells, or PBMCs.

Original data processing: Amplified reference gene primers provided the basis for estimating nucleated cell counts. Produced via immunoSEQ multiplex PCR; TCRdb's table is partial and in-frame only. Clone size and the V and J calls come from that table; the DNA yielded D and trimming. The sample holds 190,000 or so clones, approximately 87% seen once. Losses at the gene ends were 8 bases for V and 5 bases for J; bases not matched to a gene: 5. CDR3 length: 14 residues. CDR1 is MNHEY, CDR2 SVGAGI, per germline. The chain employs TRBV6-5 and TRBJ2-1; 11 bases agree with TRBD2. The clonotype originates from a woman in her sixties or seventies with acute or convalescent COVID-19. The sequenced sample was peripheral blood. CDR3 in amino acids: CASLRLAGNNEQFF. The CDR3, as DNA: TGTGCCAGCCTTCGACTAGCGGGAAACAATGAGCAGTTCTTC.